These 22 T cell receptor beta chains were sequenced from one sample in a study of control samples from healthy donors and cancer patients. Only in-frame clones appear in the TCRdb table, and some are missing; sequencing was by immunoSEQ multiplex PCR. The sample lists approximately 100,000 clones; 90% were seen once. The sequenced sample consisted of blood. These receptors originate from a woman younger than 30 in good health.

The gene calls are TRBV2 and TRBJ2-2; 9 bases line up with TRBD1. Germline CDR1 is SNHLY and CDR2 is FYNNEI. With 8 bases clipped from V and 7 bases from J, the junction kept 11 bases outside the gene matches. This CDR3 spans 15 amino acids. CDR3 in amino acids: CASAGTGTFSGELFF. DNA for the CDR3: TGTGCCAGCGCGGGGACAGGGACCTTTAGCGGGGAGCTGTTTTTT.

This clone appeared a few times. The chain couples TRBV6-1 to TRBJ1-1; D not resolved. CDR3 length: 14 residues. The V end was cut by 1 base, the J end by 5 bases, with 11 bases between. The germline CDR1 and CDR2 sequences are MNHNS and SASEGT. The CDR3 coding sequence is TGTGCCAGCAGTGAAGATGGAGGGCGAACTGAAGCTTTCTTT. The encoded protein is CASSEDGGRTEAFF.

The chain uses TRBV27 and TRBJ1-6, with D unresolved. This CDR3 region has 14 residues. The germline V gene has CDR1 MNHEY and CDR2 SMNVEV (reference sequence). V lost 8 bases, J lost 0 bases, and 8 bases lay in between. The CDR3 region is CASRLSSYNSPLHF. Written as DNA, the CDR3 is TGTGCCAGCCGGCTGAGCTCCTATAATTCACCCCTCCACTTT.

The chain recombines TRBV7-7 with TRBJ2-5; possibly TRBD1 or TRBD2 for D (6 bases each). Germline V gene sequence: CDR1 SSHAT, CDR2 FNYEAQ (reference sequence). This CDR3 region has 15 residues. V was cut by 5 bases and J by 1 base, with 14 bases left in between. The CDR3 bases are TGTGCCAGCAGCCCCCAATGGGGGGCCCAAGAGACCCAGTACTTC. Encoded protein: CASSPQWGAQETQYF.

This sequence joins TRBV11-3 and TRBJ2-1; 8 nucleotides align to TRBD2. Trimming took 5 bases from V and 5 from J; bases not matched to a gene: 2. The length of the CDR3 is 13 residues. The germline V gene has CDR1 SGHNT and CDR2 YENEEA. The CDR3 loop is CASSPRGDNEQFF. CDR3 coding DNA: TGTGCCAGCAGCCCGCGGGGGGACAATGAGCAGTTCTTC.

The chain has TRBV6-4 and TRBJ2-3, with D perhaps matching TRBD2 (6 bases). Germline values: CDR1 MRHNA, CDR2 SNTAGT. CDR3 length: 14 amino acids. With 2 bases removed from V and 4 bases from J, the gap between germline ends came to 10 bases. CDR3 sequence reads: CASSDGSGADTQYF. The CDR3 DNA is TGTGCCAGCAGTGACGGTAGCGGCGCAGATACGCAGTATTTT.

DNA of the CDR3: TGTGCCAGCAGCTTAGTCGGTTCGGGACAGGGTACAGCTAATGAAAAACTGTTTTTT. This codes for CASSLVGSGQGTANEKLFF. The V and J genes are TRBV7-9 and TRBJ1-4; TRBD1 aligns across 9 bases. The CDR3 runs to 19 residues. J was trimmed by 3 bases and V by 1 base; bases with no gene match: 12. In germline, CDR1 is SEHNR, CDR2 FQNEAQ (reference sequence).

In DNA, the CDR3 is TGCGCCAGCCGAGGAGGCCTGAACACTGAAGCTTTCTTT. Translated: CASRGGLNTEAFF. J is TRBJ1-1 and V is TRBV5-1, with D unclear. The CDR3 is 13 residues long. V lost 7 bases, J lost 0 bases, and 10 bases lay in between. Germline V gives CDR1 SGHRS, CDR2 YFSETQ.

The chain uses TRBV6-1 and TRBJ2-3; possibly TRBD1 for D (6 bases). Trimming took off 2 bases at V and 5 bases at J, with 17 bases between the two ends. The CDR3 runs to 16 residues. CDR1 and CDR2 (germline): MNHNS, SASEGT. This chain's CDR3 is CASSERMGWGQDTQYF. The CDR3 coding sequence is TGTGCCAGCAGTGAAAGGATGGGGTGGGGGCAAGATACGCAGTATTTT.

The CDR3 here is CASSLDSVPRSTGELFF. In nucleotides, the CDR3 is TGTGCCAGCAGCTTAGATAGTGTACCCCGGAGCACCGGGGAGCTGTTTTTT. The chain joins TRBV11-2 to TRBJ2-2; D unresolved. CDR3 length equals 17 residues. In germline, CDR1 is SGHAT, CDR2 FQNNGV. The V end lost 0 bases, the J end lost 4 bases, and 15 bases lay between the germline ends.

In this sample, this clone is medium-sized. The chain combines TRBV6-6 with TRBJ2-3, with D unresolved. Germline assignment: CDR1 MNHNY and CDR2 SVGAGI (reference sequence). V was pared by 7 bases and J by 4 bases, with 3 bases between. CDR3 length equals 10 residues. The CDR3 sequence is CASKADTQYF. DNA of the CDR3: TGTGCCAGCAAGGCAGATACGCAGTATTTT.

The CDR3 region has the DNA TGCGCCAGCAGCCAAGAGACGAGGGGGCCCCAATTCTATGGCTACACCTTC. It encodes CASSQETRGPQFYGYTF. The gene calls are TRBV4-1 and TRBJ1-2; TRBD1 matches 7 bases. The ends lost 0 bases at V and 4 bases at J; junction bases unmatched: 11. CDR1 is MGHRA, CDR2 YSYEKL, per germline. This CDR3 is 17 amino acids long.

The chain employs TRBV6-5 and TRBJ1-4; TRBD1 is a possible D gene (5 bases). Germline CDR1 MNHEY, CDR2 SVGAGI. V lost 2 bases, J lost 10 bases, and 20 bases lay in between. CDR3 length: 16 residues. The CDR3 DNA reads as TGTGCCAGCAGTTACCCCCCGCCGGGCCAGGGAGGAAAACTGTTTTTT. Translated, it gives CASSYPPPGQGGKLFF.

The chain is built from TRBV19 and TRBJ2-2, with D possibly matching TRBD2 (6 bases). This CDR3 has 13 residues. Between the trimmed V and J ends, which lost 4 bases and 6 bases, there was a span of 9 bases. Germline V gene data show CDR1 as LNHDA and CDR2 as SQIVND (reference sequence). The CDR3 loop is CASSTGEAGELFF. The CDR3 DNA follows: TGTGCCAGTAGTACGGGGGAGGCCGGGGAGCTGTTTTTT.

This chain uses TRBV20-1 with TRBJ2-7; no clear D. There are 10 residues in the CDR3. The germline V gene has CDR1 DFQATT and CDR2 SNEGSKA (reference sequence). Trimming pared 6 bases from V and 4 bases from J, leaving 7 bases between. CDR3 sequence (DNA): TGCAGTGCAGGGCAGTACGAGCAGTACTTC. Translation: CSAGQYEQYF.

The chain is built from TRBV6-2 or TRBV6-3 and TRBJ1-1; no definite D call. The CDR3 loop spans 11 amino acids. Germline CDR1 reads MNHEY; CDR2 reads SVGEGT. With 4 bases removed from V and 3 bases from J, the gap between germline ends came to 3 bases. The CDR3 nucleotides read TGTGCCAGCAGTTTAGACACTGAAGCTTTCTTT. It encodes CASSLDTEAFF.

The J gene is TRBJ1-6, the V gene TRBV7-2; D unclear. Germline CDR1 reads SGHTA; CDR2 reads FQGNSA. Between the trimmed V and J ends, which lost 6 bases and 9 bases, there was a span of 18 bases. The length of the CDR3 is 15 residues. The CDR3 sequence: CASSVGEAGISPLHF. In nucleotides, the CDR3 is TGTGCCAGCAGTGTGGGAGAGGCCGGAATTTCACCCCTCCACTTT.

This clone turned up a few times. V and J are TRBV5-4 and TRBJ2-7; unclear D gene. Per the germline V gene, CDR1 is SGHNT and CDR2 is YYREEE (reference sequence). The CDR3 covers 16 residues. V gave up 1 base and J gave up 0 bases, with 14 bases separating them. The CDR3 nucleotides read TGTGCCAGCAGCTTGATGCAAAAAGCGTACTCCTACGAGCAGTACTTC. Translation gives CASSLMQKAYSYEQYF.

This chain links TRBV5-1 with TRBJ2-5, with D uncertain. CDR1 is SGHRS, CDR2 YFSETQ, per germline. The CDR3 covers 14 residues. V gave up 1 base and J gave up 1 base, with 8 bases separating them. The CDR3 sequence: CASSLSWVQETQYF. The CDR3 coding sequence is TGCGCCAGCAGCTTGTCCTGGGTCCAAGAGACCCAGTACTTC.

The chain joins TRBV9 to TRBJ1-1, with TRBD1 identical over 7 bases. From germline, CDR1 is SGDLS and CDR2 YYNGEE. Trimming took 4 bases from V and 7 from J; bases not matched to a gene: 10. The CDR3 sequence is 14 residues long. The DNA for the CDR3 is TGTGCCAGCAGCCCCCCCCAGGGGGGTGTTGAAGCTTTCTTT. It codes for CASSPPQGGVEAFF.

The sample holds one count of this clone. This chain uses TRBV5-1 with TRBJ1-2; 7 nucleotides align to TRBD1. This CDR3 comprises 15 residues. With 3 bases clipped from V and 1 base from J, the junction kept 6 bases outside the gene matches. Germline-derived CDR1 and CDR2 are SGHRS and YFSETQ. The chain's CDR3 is CASSSGTANNYGYTF. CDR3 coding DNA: TGCGCCAGCAGCTCCGGGACAGCAAATAACTATGGCTACACCTTC.

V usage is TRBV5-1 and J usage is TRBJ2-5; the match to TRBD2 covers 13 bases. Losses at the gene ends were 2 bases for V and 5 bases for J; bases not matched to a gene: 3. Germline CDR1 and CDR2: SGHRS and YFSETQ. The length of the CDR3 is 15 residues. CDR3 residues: CASSFGTSGAETQYF. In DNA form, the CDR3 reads TGCGCCAGCAGCTTCGGGACTAGCGGGGCGGAGACCCAGTACTTC.